The next 14 T cell receptor beta chains were all read from a single sample in a study of siplizumab effects on memory and regulatory T cells. TCRdb's copy holds only in-frame clones and misses some; the assay was immunoSEQ multiplex PCR. This sample yields fewer than 80,000 clones, of which 93% are seen a single time; 5% belongs to the top ten. The source material was CD8+ T cells sorted from blood. The source is a human donor in good health.

The chain is built from TRBV9 and TRBJ2-1; D possibly corresponds to TRBD2 (5 bases). The CDR3 runs to 14 residues. Per germline, CDR1 SGDLS and CDR2 YYNGEE. V shed 0 bases and J shed 6 bases, with 10 bases lying between them. CDR3 nucleotides: TGTGCCAGCAGCGTAGCTAACAGCGGCAATGAGCAGTTCTTC. This encodes CASSVANSGNEQFF.

The gene calls are TRBV4-2 and TRBJ2-1; D is undetermined. The germline CDR1 and CDR2 sequences are LGHNA and YNFKEQ. The CDR3 spans 15 residues. V lost 0 bases, J lost 8 bases, and 14 bases lay in between. The CDR3 DNA reads as TGTGCCAGCAGCCAAGAGGTAAGGGCGGCCGATGAGCAGTTCTTC. Translating gives CASSQEVRAADEQFF.

The chain employs TRBV7-8 and TRBJ1-1; possibly TRBD1 for D (5 bases). The CDR3 consists of 15 residues. Germline V gives CDR1 SGHVS, CDR2 FQNEAQ. V was pared by 1 base and J by 6 bases, with 15 bases between. The CDR3 spells CASSLDPGIYSEAFF. The CDR3 region has the DNA TGTGCCAGCAGCTTAGATCCAGGGATATACTCTGAAGCTTTCTTT.

The chain joins TRBV27 to TRBJ2-3, with a tentative D call TRBD2 (6 bases). There are 14 residues in the CDR3. The germline V gene has CDR1 MNHEY and CDR2 SMNVEV (reference sequence). The V and J ends lost 7 bases and 6 bases respectively, with 17 bases between them. CDR3 protein: CASNKEGFLDTQYF. CDR3 nucleotide sequence: TGTGCCAGCAACAAGGAGGGGTTTCTCGATACGCAGTATTTT.

The chain employs TRBV14 and TRBJ2-7, with D unresolved. CDR3 length: 12 residues. The V gene lost 4 bases and the J gene lost 3 bases, with 7 bases spanning the gap. Per the germline V gene, CDR1 is SGHDN and CDR2 is FVKESK. CDR3 bases: TGTGCCAGCAGCCTAAGCTTCTACGAGCAGTACTTC. Protein sequence: CASSLSFYEQYF.

This chain links TRBV9 with TRBJ2-1; D remains ambiguous. The germline CDR1 and CDR2 sequences are SGDLS and YYNGEE. V was pared by 7 bases and J by 3 bases, with 11 bases between. CDR3 length equals 13 residues. Here the CDR3 reads CASSPSNYNEQFF. The CDR3 bases are TGTGCCAGCTCCCCTTCGAACTACAATGAGCAGTTCTTC. The full variable domain, its missing parts supplied by reference TRBV9 and TRBJ2-1, is DSGVTQTPKHLITATGQRVTLRCSPRSGDLSVYWYQQSLDQGLQFLIQYYNGEERAKGNILERFSAQQFPDLHSELNLSSLELGDSALYFCASSPSNYNEQFFGPGTRLTVL.

V usage is TRBV29-1 and J usage is TRBJ2-3; TRBD2 might be the D (7 bases). The CDR3 is made up of 13 amino acids. V gave up 3 bases and J gave up 4 bases, with 11 bases separating them. Germline loops: CDR1 SQVTM, CDR2 ANQGSEA. The CDR3 is CSVDTGGPDTQYF. The CDR3 DNA reads TGCAGCGTTGATACGGGGGGCCCAGATACGCAGTATTTT.

The chain couples TRBV10-1 to TRBJ1-2; D is undetermined. Between the trimmed V and J ends, which lost 0 bases and 7 bases, there was a span of 3 bases. CDR3 length equals 11 residues. The germline gives CDR1 WNHNN, CDR2 SYGVQD (reference sequence). The CDR3 region is CASSESGGYTF. The CDR3 nucleotides are TGCGCCAGCAGTGAGTCGGGTGGCTACACCTTC.

The V gene is TRBV19, the J gene TRBJ1-6, with TRBD1 as a possible D gene (5 bases). The CDR3 runs 12 residues. Per the germline V gene, CDR1 is LNHDA and CDR2 is SQIVND (reference sequence). V shed 10 bases and J shed 9 bases, with 13 bases lying between them. CDR3 DNA: TGTGCCACTAGATATGGGGGTTCACCCCTCCACTTT. Amino acids: CATRYGGSPLHF.

This clone has a single count. The genes are TRBV27 and TRBJ1-2, with 7 nucleotides matching TRBD1. The V gene end was trimmed by 3 bases and the J gene end by 6 bases; junction bases not matched to a gene: 4. This CDR3 is 13 amino acids long. Germline lookup yields CDR1 MNHEY and CDR2 SMNVEV (reference sequence). The CDR3 here is CASSFLTGNGYTF. In DNA form, the CDR3 reads TGTGCCAGCAGTTTTCTGACAGGGAATGGCTACACCTTC.

The chain employs TRBV29-1 and TRBJ2-5, with 12 bases aligning to TRBD1. Per the germline V gene, CDR1 is SQVTM and CDR2 is ANQGSEA. CDR3 size: 14 residues. The trim removed 6 bases at V and 5 bases at J, leaving 7 bases unmatched. The CDR3 sequence is CSVGQGAPGETQYF. The CDR3 DNA follows: TGCAGCGTGGGACAGGGGGCGCCTGGGGAGACCCAGTACTTC.

The chain uses TRBV9 and TRBJ2-3; D tentatively reads TRBD1 or TRBD2 (5 bases each). Per the germline V gene, CDR1 is SGDLS and CDR2 is YYNGEE. V was trimmed by 0 bases and J by 3 bases, leaving 11 bases between them. The CDR3 totals 15 residues. The CDR3 nucleotides are TGTGCCAGCAGCGTAGCATCGGGGCTAACAGATACGCAGTATTTT. Translating gives CASSVASGLTDTQYF.

The genes are TRBV25-1 and TRBJ1-1, with a possible D match to TRBD1 (5 bases). Trimming cost V 2 bases and J 2 bases, with 12 bases left between them. This CDR3 spans 15 amino acids. The germline V gene has CDR1 MGHDK and CDR2 SYGVNS. The CDR3 reads CASSEVGDLNTEAFF. The CDR3 DNA follows: TGTGCCAGCAGTGAAGTTGGGGACCTAAACACTGAAGCTTTCTTT.

This sequence joins TRBV4-1 and TRBJ1-6; D remains unclear. Germline V gene sequence: CDR1 MGHRA, CDR2 YSYEKL. This CDR3 comprises 14 residues. Trimming removed 1 base from V and 8 bases from J, with 9 bases in between. The CDR3 nucleotides are TGCGCCAGCAGCCAAGGCACTAAGGATTCACCCCTCCACTTT. It specifies CASSQGTKDSPLHF.